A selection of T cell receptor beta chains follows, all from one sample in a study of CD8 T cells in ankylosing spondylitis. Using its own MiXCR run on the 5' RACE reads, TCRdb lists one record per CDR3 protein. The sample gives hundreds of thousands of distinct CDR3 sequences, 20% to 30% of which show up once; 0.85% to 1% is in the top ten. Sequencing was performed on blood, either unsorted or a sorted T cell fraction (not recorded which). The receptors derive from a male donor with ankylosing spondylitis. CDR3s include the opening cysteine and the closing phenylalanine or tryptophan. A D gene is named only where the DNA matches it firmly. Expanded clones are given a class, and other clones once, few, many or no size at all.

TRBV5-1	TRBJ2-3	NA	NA	TGCGCCAGCAGCCCGACAGGCGCTACGAACGGGAATACGCAGTATTTT	CASSPTGATNGNTQYF
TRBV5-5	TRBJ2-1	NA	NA	TGTGCCAGCAGCTTGAACGGGAACTCCTACAATGAGCAGTTCTTC	CASSLNGNSYNEQFF
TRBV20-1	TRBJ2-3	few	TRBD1	TGCAGTGCTAGGACAGGGTGGGCGGATACGCAGTATTTT	CSARTGWADTQYF
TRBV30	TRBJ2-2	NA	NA	TGTGCCTGGAACACAGCGAACACCGGGGAGCTGTTTTTT	CAWNTANTGELFF
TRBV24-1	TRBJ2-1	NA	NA	TGTGCCACCAGTGCCCTAGGGCAGGCCTCCTACAATGAGCAGTTCTTC	CATSALGQASYNEQFF
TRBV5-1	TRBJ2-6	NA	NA	TGCGCCAGCAGCTCAATTACAGGGGCCAACGTCCTGACTTTC	CASSSITGANVLTF
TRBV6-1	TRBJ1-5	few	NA	TGTGCCAGCAGTCTGGACAGACCCAGGCAGCCCCAGCATTTT	CASSLDRPRQPQHF
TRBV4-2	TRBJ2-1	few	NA	TGTGCCAGCAGCCAAGAGGCCCCTAGGGGGCGGGACGCGAGGAATGAGCAGTTCTTC	CASSQEAPRGRDARNEQFF
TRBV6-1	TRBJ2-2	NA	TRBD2	TGTGCCAGCAGACCCGGGACTAGCAGGAACACCGGGGAGCTGTTTTTT	CASRPGTSRNTGELFF
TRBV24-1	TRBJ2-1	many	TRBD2	TGTGCCACCAGTGACCCGGGGACTAGCGGGTCCAATGAGCAGTTCTTC	CATSDPGTSGSNEQFF
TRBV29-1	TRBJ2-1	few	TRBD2	TGCAGCGTTGAAGATATAGCTAGCGGGAGGGTCCCGGGTTTCTTC	CSVEDIASGRVPGFF
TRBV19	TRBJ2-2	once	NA	TGTGCCAGTAGTCGGATATCAAACACCGGGGAGCTGTTTTTT	CASSRISNTGELFF
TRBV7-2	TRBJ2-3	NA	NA	TGTGCCAGCAGTCGGGACTTCACAGATACGCAGTATTTT	CASSRDFTDTQYF
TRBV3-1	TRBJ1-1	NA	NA	TGTGCCAGCAGCCAAGTCGACGTGAACACTGAAGCTTTCTTT	CASSQVDVNTEAFF
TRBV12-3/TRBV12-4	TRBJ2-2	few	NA	TGTGCCAGCACCCCCGTCGGGGGTCGCGTCACCGGGGAGCTGTTTTTT	CASTPVGGRVTGELFF
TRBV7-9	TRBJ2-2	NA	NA	TGTGCCAGCAGCTTAGGGGAGAGCACCGGGGAGCTGTTTTTT	CASSLGESTGELFF
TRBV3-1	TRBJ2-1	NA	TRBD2	TGTGCCAGCAGAGGAGTAGCGGGAGCCGATTACAATGAGCAGTTCTTC	CASRGVAGADYNEQFF
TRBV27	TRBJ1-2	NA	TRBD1	TGTGCCAGCAGTCCCGACAGGGCCCCAAACTATGGCTACACCTTC	CASSPDRAPNYGYTF
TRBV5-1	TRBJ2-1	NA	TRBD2	TGCGCCAGCAGCACGGGACTAGTAAACAATGAGCAGTTCTTC	CASSTGLVNNEQFF
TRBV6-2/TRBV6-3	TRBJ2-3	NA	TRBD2	TGTGCCACCAGTTTCGCAGCGGGAAGTGAGTATACGCAGTATTTT	CATSFAAGSEYTQYF
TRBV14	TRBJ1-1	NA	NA	TGTGCCAGCAGCCAAGATGGGGGGACGATGAACACTGAAGCTTTCTTT	CASSQDGGTMNTEAFF
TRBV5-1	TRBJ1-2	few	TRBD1	TGCGCCAGCAGCTTGGATGGGACAGGCCTTTATGGCTACACCTTC	CASSLDGTGLYGYTF
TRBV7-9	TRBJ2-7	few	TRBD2	TGTGCCAGCAATCTAGCGGGGGGATACGAGCAGTCCTTC	CASNLAGGYEQSF
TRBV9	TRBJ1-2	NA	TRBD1	TGTGCCAGTGTTGGACAGGGTAACTATGGCTACACCTTC	CASVGQGNYGYTF
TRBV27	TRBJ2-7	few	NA	TGTGCCAGCAGTGTTACCTGGGACACCCTAGGGGAGCAGTACTTC	CASSVTWDTLGEQYF
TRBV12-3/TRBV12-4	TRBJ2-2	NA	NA	TGTGCCAGCAGTTTCAGGGCGGGCACCGGGGAGCTGTTTTTT	CASSFRAGTGELFF
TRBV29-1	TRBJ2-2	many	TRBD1	TGCAGCGTGCCGAGACAGGGCTCGTTGTCCGGGGAGCTGTTTTTT	CSVPRQGSLSGELFF
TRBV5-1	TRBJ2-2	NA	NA	TGCGCCAGCAGCTTGGCCCTTCACACCGGGGAGCTGTTTTTT	CASSLALHTGELFF
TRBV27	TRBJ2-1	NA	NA	TGTGCCAGCAACCGACTGGCCCTGGATGGCGAAGATGAGCAGTTCTTC	CASNRLALDGEDEQFF
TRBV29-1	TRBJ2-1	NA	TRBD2	TGCAGCGTTGATTTGTCTAGCGGGAGGTACTTCACCTACAATGAGCAGTTCTTC	CSVDLSSGRYFTYNEQFF
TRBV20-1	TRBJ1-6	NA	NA	TGCAGTGCTACGACTGGGACCATCCATAATTCACCCCTCCACTTT	CSATTGTIHNSPLHF
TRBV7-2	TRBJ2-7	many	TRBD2	TGTGCCAGCAGCTTAGCACTACTAGCGGGGCCACCTGAGCAGTACTTC	CASSLALLAGPPEQYF
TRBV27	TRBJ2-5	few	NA	TGTGCCAGCAGTGCCCATTCGCGCCTCCAAGAGACCCAGTACTTC	CASSAHSRLQETQYF
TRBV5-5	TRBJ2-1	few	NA	TGTGCCAGCAGCTTTACAGGGGAGGCCTACAATGAGCAGTTCTTC	CASSFTGEAYNEQFF
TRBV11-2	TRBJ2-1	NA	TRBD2	TGTGCCAGCAGCTTTTTATCCGGGACTAGCGTCTACAATGAGCAGTTCTTC	CASSFLSGTSVYNEQFF
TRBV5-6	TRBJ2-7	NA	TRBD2	TGTGCCAGCAGCTTTCGACTAGCGTTCTACGAGCAGTACTTC	CASSFRLAFYEQYF
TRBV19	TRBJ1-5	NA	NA	TGTGCCAGTAGCCCCCTAACAAGACAGGACTTCGGGGCCAATCAGCCCCAGCATTTT	CASSPLTRQDFGANQPQHF
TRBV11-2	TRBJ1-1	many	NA	TGTGCCAGCAGCTCGTTCATGGAAGCTTTCTTT	CASSSFMEAFF
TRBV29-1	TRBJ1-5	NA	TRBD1	TGCAGCGTTGGCACAGGGGGAGGCCAGCCCCAGCATTTT	CSVGTGGGQPQHF
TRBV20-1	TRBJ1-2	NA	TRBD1	TGCAGTGCTAGACCCCTAGGACAGGGTATTTTTAACTATGGCTACACCTTC	CSARPLGQGIFNYGYTF
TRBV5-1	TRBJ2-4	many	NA	TGCGCCAGCAGCCTAGACGGCCAAAACATTCAGTACTTC	CASSLDGQNIQYF
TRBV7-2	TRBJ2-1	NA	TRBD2	TGTGCCAGCAGCCCATCGGGCGCGGGAGGGTACAATGAGCAGTTCTTC	CASSPSGAGGYNEQFF
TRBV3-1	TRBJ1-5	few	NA	TGTGCCAGCAGCCCCGGGTCTGGGACCTCCAATCAGCCCCAGCATTTT	CASSPGSGTSNQPQHF
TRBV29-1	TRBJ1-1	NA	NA	TGCAGCCACGGGGCAGGGTTAGGTGGTGAAGCTTTCTTT	CSHGAGLGGEAFF
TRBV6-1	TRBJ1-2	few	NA	TGTGCGGACAGATCCTCTAACTATGGCTACACCTTC	CADRSSNYGYTF
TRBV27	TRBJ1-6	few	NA	TGTGCCAGCAGTTTGGAGTTAGGGTTTGGGTCACCCCTCCACTTT	CASSLELGFGSPLHF
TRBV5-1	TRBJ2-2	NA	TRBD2	TGCGCCAGCAGCTTGGCTCCCCCGCGGGAGGGCAACACCGGGGAGCTGTTTTTT	CASSLAPPREGNTGELFF
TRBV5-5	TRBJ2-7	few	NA	TGTGCCAGCAGCTTCACAAGCGGGCTCGGGATGTGGGAGCAGTACTTC	CASSFTSGLGMWEQYF
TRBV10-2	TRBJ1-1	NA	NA	TGCGCCAGCAGCCGAAGGGCGATGGACACTGAAGCTTTCTTT	CASSRRAMDTEAFF
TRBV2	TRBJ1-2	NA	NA	TGTGCCAGCAGGGTGGGGGGGACCAACTATGGCTACACCTTC	CASRVGGTNYGYTF
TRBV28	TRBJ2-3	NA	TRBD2	TGTGCCAGCAGTTTAACTAGCGGGAGGATGAATACGCAGTATTTT	CASSLTSGRMNTQYF
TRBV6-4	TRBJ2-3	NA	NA	TGTGCCAGCAGACAGCCGGGAAAAAGTGCAGATACGCAGTATTTT	CASRQPGKSADTQYF
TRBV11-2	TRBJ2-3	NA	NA	TGTGCCAGCAGCGGTCCCTCCAACCGAGTAGCAGGGGATACGCAGTATTTT	CASSGPSNRVAGDTQYF
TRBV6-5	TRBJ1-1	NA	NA	TGTGCCAGCATTTTAAATCTAGGGACATCGAACACTGAAGCTTTCTTT	CASILNLGTSNTEAFF
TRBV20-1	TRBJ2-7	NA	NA	TGCAGTGCTAGAGATGCGGGCGGGGGCCGAATTACCTACGAGCAGTACTTC	CSARDAGGGRITYEQYF
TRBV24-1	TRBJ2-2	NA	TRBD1	TGTGCCACCAGTGATCCTGGGACAGCTTACACCGGGGAGCTGTTTTTT	CATSDPGTAYTGELFF
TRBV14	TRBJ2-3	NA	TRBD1	TGTGCCAGCAGCCCTCGGACAGGGACAGATACGCAGTATTTT	CASSPRTGTDTQYF
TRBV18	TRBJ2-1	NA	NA	TGTGCCAGCTCACCACAGGGGGATGAGCAGTTCTTC	CASSPQGDEQFF